These 4 T cell receptor beta chains were all obtained from the same sample, sequenced in a study of blood T cell repertoires in COVID-19. TCRdb's table, derived via immunoSEQ multiplex PCR, lists solely in-frame clones and lacks some. The sample comprises some 220,000 clones, 80% to 85% of which are singletons, and 5% to 6.5% rests with the top ten. Sequencing was performed on peripheral blood. These receptors all come from a woman aged 55-70 years who had recovered from COVID-19.

The V call is TRBV6-6, the J call TRBJ2-3; 9 bases map to TRBD1. The V segment lost 5 bases and the J segment 1 base; nucleotides outside the gene matches: 4. This CDR3 contains 15 residues. Looked up from germline, CDR1 is MNHNY and CDR2 is SVGAGI (reference sequence). The CDR3 sequence is CASSPRDRGTDTQYF. The CDR3 DNA is TGTGCCAGCAGTCCGCGGGACAGGGGCACAGATACGCAGTATTTT.

For this clone: This CDR3 is also generated by other DNA sequences in the sample. The chain recombines TRBV18 with TRBJ2-7; TRBD1 might be the D (5 bases). Germline CDR1 is KGHSH and CDR2 is LQKENI. V lost 3 bases to trimming and J lost 4 bases, with 13 bases between them. The CDR3 spans 14 residues. Here the CDR3 reads CASSPPTDKYEQYF. For the CDR3, the DNA is TGTGCCAGCTCACCGCCAACGGACAAGTACGAGCAGTACTTC.

Notes on this clone: Germline is not matched at one junction end, which may reflect a read error. The chain is built from TRBV19 and TRBJ2-3; 8 bases agree with TRBD2. The CDR3 totals 11 residues. CDR1 is LNHDA, CDR2 SQIVND, per germline (reference sequence). Written as DNA, the CDR3 is TGTGCCAGTAGTGCAGGACTAGCCGAGGCTTTT. Protein: CASSAGLAEAF.

The V gene is TRBV13, the J gene TRBJ2-2; D unclear. The V gene's germline CDR1 is PRHDT and CDR2 FYEKMQ (reference sequence). There are 14 residues in the CDR3. Deletions cut 4 bases from V and 6 bases from J, with 12 bases between. CDR3 sequence reads: CASSSGQLAGELFF. CDR3 sequence (DNA): TGTGCCAGCAGCTCGGGTCAACTCGCCGGGGAGCTGTTTTTT.